A selection of T cell receptor beta chains follows, all from one sample in a study of human T cells and chemical hapten exposure. TCRdb re-called the RACE reads with MiXCR, one entry per CDR3 protein. The sample has nearly 85,000 distinct CDR3 sequences, 11% seen once. Sequencing used whole blood, obtained in connection with sensitization to the hapten diphenylcyclopropenone (DPC). Receptors were obtained from a man younger than 35 with alopecia areata. Some clones in this sample may be carry-over from other donors' samples. The CDR3 runs from the conserved cysteine through the conserved F or W. Fields, in order: V gene, D gene, clone size, J gene, CDR3 protein, CDR3 DNA. The D gene is left open where the match is weak. Size is stated for part of the rows, as once, few or many counts, or as a class when the clone is expanded.

>TRBV29-1|NA|many|TRBJ1-2
CTYGHGYGYTF
TGCACCTACGGGCACGGCTATGGCTACACCTTC
>TRBV7-2|NA|few|TRBJ2-5
CASSSQPVETQYF
TGTGCCAGCAGCTCACAGCCAGTAGAGACCCAGTACTTC
>TRBV7-9|NA|many|TRBJ2-2
CASSYESGELFF
TGTGCCAGCAGCTATGAGTCCGGGGAGCTGTTTTTT
>TRBV4-1|NA|few|TRBJ2-7
CASSQAAEQYF
TGCGCCAGCAGCCAAGCGGCCGAGCAGTACTTC
>TRBV24-1|NA|few|TRBJ1-5
CATQGGWNQPQHF
TGTGCCACCCAAGGGGGTTGGAATCAGCCCCAGCATTTT
>TRBV29-1|TRBD1|NA|TRBJ2-2
CSVRDRNTGELFF
TGCAGCGTCCGGGACAGAAACACCGGGGAGCTGTTTTTT
>TRBV20-1|TRBD1|few|TRBJ2-7
CSARRQGAEQYF
TGCAGTGCTAGGAGGCAGGGGGCTGAACAGTACTTC
>TRBV9|NA|few|TRBJ1-5
CASSPGRGDQPQHF
TGTGCCAGCAGCCCAGGGAGGGGCGATCAGCCCCAGCATTTT
>TRBV7-3|NA|few|TRBJ2-3
CASSLWGFSTDTQYF
TGTGCCAGCAGCTTATGGGGGTTCAGCACAGATACGCAGTATTTT
>TRBV11-1|NA|NA|TRBJ2-7
CASSLGYASYEQYF
TGTGCCAGCAGCTTAGGTTACGCCTCCTACGAGCAGTACTTC
>TRBV10-3|NA|many|TRBJ1-2
CAISESRRGYTF
TGTGCCATCAGTGAGTCGAGAAGGGGCTACACCTTC
>TRBV28|TRBD1|few|TRBJ1-6
CASRQGYNSPLHF
TGTGCCAGTCGACAGGGCTATAATTCACCCCTCCACTTT
>TRBV29-1|NA|NA|TRBJ1-5
CSVGEAGDVDQPQHF
TGCAGCGTTGGGGAGGCAGGGGACGTAGATCAGCCCCAGCATTTT
>TRBV6-2/TRBV6-3|NA|many|TRBJ1-1
CASTDEGLHKAFF
TGTGCCAGCACCGACGAGGGGTTGCATAAAGCTTTCTTT
>TRBV5-4|NA|many|TRBJ2-3
CASSGGERTDTQYF
TGTGCCAGCAGCGGAGGGGAGCGCACAGATACGCAGTATTTT
>TRBV14|NA|NA|TRBJ2-7
CASSQDWTRQVGQYF
TGTGCCAGCAGCCAAGATTGGACCCGACAGGTGGGGCAGTACTTC
>TRBV5-1|NA|few|TRBJ2-1
CASSLYSVRNNEQFF
TGCGCCAGCAGCTTGTACAGCGTACGTAACAATGAGCAGTTCTTC
>TRBV18|NA|NA|TRBJ1-2
CASEPTTIRQESYYGYTF
TGTGCCAGCGAACCCACAACAATCAGACAGGAGAGTTACTATGGCTACACCTTC
>TRBV12-5|TRBD1|many|TRBJ2-3
CASGQDRGTDTQYF
TGTGCTAGTGGGCAGGACAGGGGCACAGATACGCAGTATTTT
>TRBV7-9|TRBD1|NA|TRBJ2-3
CASSYHWDRETPDTQYF
TGTGCCAGCAGCTACCATTGGGACAGGGAAACTCCAGATACGCAGTATTTT
>TRBV11-3|TRBD1|few|TRBJ2-7
CASSMDRGSHEQYF
TGTGCCAGCAGCATGGACAGGGGGTCTCACGAGCAGTACTTC
>TRBV5-5|NA|few|TRBJ1-6
CASSSTRTQGSPLHF
TGTGCCAGCAGCTCTACGCGGACCCAGGGTTCACCCCTCCACTTT
>TRBV7-9|TRBD1|NA|TRBJ1-5
CASSLAQGGQPQHF
TGTGCCAGCAGCTTAGCACAGGGGGGCCAGCCCCAGCATTTT
>TRBV5-1|NA|NA|TRBJ2-2
CASSKEGVTENTGELFF
TGCGCCAGCAGTAAGGAAGGGGTGACAGAGAACACCGGGGAGCTGTTTTTT
>TRBV9|NA|few|TRBJ2-5
CASSYGGEGTQYF
TGTGCCAGCAGCTACGGCGGTGAAGGGACCCAGTACTTC
>TRBV11-3|NA|NA|TRBJ2-1
CASSLFSSYNEQFF
TGTGCCAGCAGCTTATTCAGCTCCTACAATGAGCAGTTCTTC
>TRBV18|NA|NA|TRBJ2-5
CASSPYGDSQYF
TGTGCCAGCTCACCATACGGGGATAGCCAGTACTTC
>TRBV4-1|NA|NA|TRBJ2-3
CASSGPMRTDTQYF
TGCGCCAGCAGCGGCCCAATGAGGACAGATACGCAGTATTTT
>TRBV27|TRBD1|few|TRBJ2-3
CASSLLRDRGNPSFFADTQYF
TGTGCCAGCAGTCTGCTCCGGGACAGGGGTAATCCTTCCTTTTTCGCAGATACGCAGTATTTT
>TRBV12-3/TRBV12-4|NA|many|TRBJ1-5
CASSPVQVNQPQHF
TGTGCCAGCAGTCCCGTACAGGTCAATCAGCCCCAGCATTTT
>TRBV11-3|NA|many|TRBJ2-1
CASGKSQGNYNEQFF
TGTGCCAGCGGCAAGAGTCAGGGGAATTACAATGAGCAGTTCTTC
>TRBV3-1|NA|few|TRBJ2-2
CASSQGAPYDANTGELFF
TGTGCCAGCAGCCAAGGGGCTCCATACGATGCGAACACCGGGGAGCTGTTTTTT
>TRBV2|NA|many|TRBJ2-1
CASREGGHNEQFF
TGTGCCAGCAGGGAGGGCGGACACAATGAGCAGTTCTTC
>TRBV5-1|NA|NA|TRBJ2-1
CASSLPAGYEQFF
TGCGCCAGCAGCCTACCAGCGGGCTATGAGCAGTTCTTC
>TRBV5-1|NA|NA|TRBJ2-7
CASSFRAPKKEVYEQYF
TGCGCCAGCAGCTTCCGGGCCCCGAAAAAAGAGGTCTACGAGCAGTACTTC
>TRBV5-5|NA|NA|TRBJ1-2
CASSQPRVRSYGYTF
TGTGCCAGCAGCCAACCAAGGGTCAGAAGCTATGGCTACACCTTC
>TRBV6-2/TRBV6-3|NA|many|TRBJ2-1
CASSDRTVSSYNEQFF
TGTGCCAGCAGCGATAGGACGGTGAGCTCCTACAATGAGCAGTTCTTC
>TRBV11-2|TRBD1|many|TRBJ1-2
CASSMNRDRGRYGYTF
TGTGCCAGCAGCATGAACCGGGACAGGGGTCGATATGGCTACACCTTC
>TRBV10-2|NA|NA|TRBJ2-3
CASSAAGAADTQYF
TGCGCCAGCAGCGCCGCCGGGGCGGCAGATACGCAGTATTTT
>TRBV6-4|NA|NA|TRBJ2-2
CASSDQGNTGELFF
TGTGCCAGCAGTGATCAGGGGAACACCGGGGAGCTGTTTTTT
>TRBV5-1|NA|many|TRBJ2-7
CASRRDSGTYEQYF
TGCGCCAGCAGGCGTGACAGTGGAACCTACGAGCAGTACTTC